The 20 T cell receptor beta chains reported below all come from one sample, sequenced in a study of T cells expressing NK-cell markers. One entry per CDR3 protein, without DNA, is what TCRdb gives after re-calling the 5' RACE reads. The listing records 150,000 to 200,000 distinct CDR3 sequences. The sequencing input was blood T cells: a sorted CD56 or NKG2C T cell subset, CD4+ or CD8+ T cells, or bulk PBMC T cells (not recorded which). The origin of the receptors is a woman between 18 and 75 years old in good health.

This chain connects TRBV7-2 to TRBJ1-5. Per the germline V gene, CDR1 is SGHTA and CDR2 is FQGNSA. The CDR3 has 17 amino acids. The CDR3 sequence: CASSLARSSYSNQPQHF.

This chain links TRBV5-4 with TRBJ2-3; the D call from TCRdb, TRBD2, cannot be confirmed without DNA. The CDR3 sequence is 16 residues long. Germline V gene data show CDR1 as SGHNT and CDR2 as YYREEE (reference sequence). The chain's CDR3 is CASSAGLAGFTDTQYF.

The chain uses TRBV12-3 or TRBV12-4 and TRBJ1-6; there is no DNA to check the TCRdb D call of TRBD1. The CDR3 contains 15 residues. The CDR3 sequence is CASSLRGPRNSPLHF.

The chain has TRBV2 and TRBJ1-1; no DNA is available, so the TRBD1 call from TCRdb remains unchecked. The CDR3 is made up of 14 amino acids. Germline V CDR1 and CDR2: SNHLY, FYNNEI. CDR3 amino acids: CASSTGTVITEAFF.

The genes are TRBV3-1 and TRBJ2-7; TCRdb calls TRBD1, which cannot be checked without DNA. CDR1 and CDR2 from the germline V gene are LGHDT and YNNKEL (reference sequence). This CDR3 is built from 14 residues. CDR3 residues: CASSDGLGTYEQYF.

V and J are TRBV6-5 and TRBJ1-2; as DNA is missing, the TRBD1 call by TCRdb cannot be tested. The CDR3 contains 15 residues. Germline assignment: CDR1 MNHEY and CDR2 SVGAGI. The CDR3 loop reads CASSYGTGKTYGYTF.

The chain carries TRBV4-2 and TRBJ2-5; TCRdb gives TRBD1 as the D gene, but with no DNA this cannot be confirmed. CDR1 is LGHNA, CDR2 YNFKEQ, per germline. This CDR3 comprises 16 residues. This chain's CDR3 is CASSQVGAEKQETQYF.

The chain is built from TRBV5-1 and TRBJ1-6; TCRdb picks TRBD1, but there is no DNA to check that call. The CDR3 length is 13 residues. Per the germline V gene, CDR1 is SGHRS and CDR2 is YFSETQ. This CDR3 reads CASCRDRNSPLHF.

This clonotype is classed as medium-sized by frequency. The J gene is TRBJ2-1, the V gene TRBV9. The CDR3 consists of 13 residues. Germline-derived CDR1 and CDR2 are SGDLS and YYNGEE. The CDR3 protein is CASSVGGTMEQFF.

The V call is TRBV20-1, the J call TRBJ1-6; TCRdb's D call, TRBD1, is unchecked because there is no DNA. Germline-derived CDR1 and CDR2 are DFQATT and SNEGSKA (reference sequence). The CDR3 length is 12 residues. CDR3 loop: CSATRVGSPLHF.

The chain has TRBV5-1 and TRBJ2-3; with no DNA, the TCRdb D assignment of TRBD2 cannot be verified. Germline-derived CDR1 and CDR2 are SGHRS and YFSETQ. This CDR3 region has 19 residues. CDR3 loop: CASSYGGLAGGLGDNTQYF.

The chain is built from TRBV18 and TRBJ1-1; the TCRdb call, TRBD1, lacks DNA for checking. CDR3 length equals 14 residues. The germline V gene encodes CDR1 KGHSH and CDR2 LQKENI. The CDR3 loop reads CASSPQGLNTEAFF. Full variable domain (remainder filled in from reference TRBV18 and TRBJ1-1): NAGVMQNPRHLVRRRGQEARLRCSPMKGHSHVYWYRQLPEEGLKFMVYLQKENIIDESGMPKERFSAEFPKEGPSILRIQQVVRGDSAAYFCASSPQGLNTEAFFGQGTRLTVV.

The V gene is TRBV20-1, the J gene TRBJ1-2; absent DNA, TCRdb's TRBD1 call cannot be checked. The CDR3 is 13 amino acids. Germline V CDR1 and CDR2: DFQATT, SNEGSKA (reference sequence). The CDR3 region is CSASDRADYGYTF.

CDR3: CASSLGGTQYF. The V gene is TRBV11-2, the J gene TRBJ2-5. CDR1 SGHAT and CDR2 FQNNGV come from the germline V gene. The length of the CDR3 is 11 residues.

The chain carries TRBV5-4 and TRBJ2-2. Germline CDR1 SGHNT, CDR2 YYREEE (reference sequence). This CDR3 has 15 amino acids. This chain's CDR3 is CASSWTSGNTGELFF.

V gene TRBV11-2 combines with J gene TRBJ2-7; as DNA is missing, the TRBD2 call by TCRdb cannot be tested. Germline CDR1 and CDR2: SGHAT and FQNNGV. This CDR3 spans 16 amino acids. CDR3 in amino acids: CASSLGSSGVWSEQYF. Based on the CDR3 plus reference TRBV11-2 and TRBJ2-7, the full variable domain is EAGVAQSPRYKIIEKRQSVAFWCNPISGHATLYWYQQILGQGPKLLIQFQNNGVVDDSQLPKDRFSAERLKGVDSTLKIQPAKLEDSAVYLCASSLGSSGVWSEQYFGPGTRLTVT.

The chain links TRBV9 to TRBJ2-7; TCRdb selects TRBD2, and the lack of DNA leaves this call unchecked. The CDR3 spans 16 residues. The germline V gene encodes CDR1 SGDLS and CDR2 YYNGEE. The chain's CDR3 is CASSPQTSVNSYEQYF.

This chain connects TRBV2 to TRBJ2-3; TCRdb selects TRBD2, and the lack of DNA leaves this call unchecked. Germline loops: CDR1 SNHLY, CDR2 FYNNEI. The CDR3 contains 16 residues. The chain's CDR3 is CASSEGRTRVTDTQYF.

This rearrangement joins TRBV20-1 to TRBJ2-7; without DNA, the TCRdb call of TRBD1 cannot be checked. The CDR3 is 16 amino acids. From germline, CDR1 is DFQATT and CDR2 SNEGSKA (reference sequence). The CDR3: CSARVEDSPLFYEQYF.

The J gene is TRBJ2-3, the V gene TRBV7-2; TCRdb's D call of TRBD1 is untestable without DNA. CDR1 is SGHTA, CDR2 FQGNSA, per germline. CDR3 length: 15 amino acids. The CDR3 loop reads CASSPQGSHADTQYF.